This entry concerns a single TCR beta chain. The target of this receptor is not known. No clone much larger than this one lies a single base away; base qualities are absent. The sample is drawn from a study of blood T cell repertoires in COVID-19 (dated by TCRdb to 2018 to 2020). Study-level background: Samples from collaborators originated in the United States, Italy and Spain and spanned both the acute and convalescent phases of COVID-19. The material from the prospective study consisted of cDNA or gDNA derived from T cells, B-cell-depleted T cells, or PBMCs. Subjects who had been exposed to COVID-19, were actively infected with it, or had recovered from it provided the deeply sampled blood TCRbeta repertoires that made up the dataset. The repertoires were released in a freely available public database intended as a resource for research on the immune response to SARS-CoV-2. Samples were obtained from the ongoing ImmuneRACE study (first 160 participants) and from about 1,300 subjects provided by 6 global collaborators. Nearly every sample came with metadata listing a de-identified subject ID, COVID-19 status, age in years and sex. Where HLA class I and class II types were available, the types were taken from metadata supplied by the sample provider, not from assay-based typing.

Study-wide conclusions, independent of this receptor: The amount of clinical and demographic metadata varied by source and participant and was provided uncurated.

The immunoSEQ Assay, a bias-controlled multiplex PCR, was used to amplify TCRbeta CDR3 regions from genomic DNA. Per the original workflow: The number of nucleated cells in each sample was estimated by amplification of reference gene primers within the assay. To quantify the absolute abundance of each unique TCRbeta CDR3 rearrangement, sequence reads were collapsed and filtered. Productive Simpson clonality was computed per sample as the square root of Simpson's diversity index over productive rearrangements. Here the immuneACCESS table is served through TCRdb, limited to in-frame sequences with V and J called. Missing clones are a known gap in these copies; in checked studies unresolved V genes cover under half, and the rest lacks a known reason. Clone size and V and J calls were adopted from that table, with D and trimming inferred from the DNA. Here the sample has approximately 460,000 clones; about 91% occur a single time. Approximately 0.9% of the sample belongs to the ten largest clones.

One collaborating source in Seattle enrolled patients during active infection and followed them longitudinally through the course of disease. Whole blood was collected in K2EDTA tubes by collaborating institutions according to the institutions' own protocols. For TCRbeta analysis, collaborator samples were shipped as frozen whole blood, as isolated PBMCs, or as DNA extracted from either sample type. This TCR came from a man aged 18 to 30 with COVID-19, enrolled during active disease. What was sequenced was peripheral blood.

The CDR3 sequence is CASTVSGELFF. The base sequence is TGTGCCAGCACAGTGTCCGGGGAGCTGTTTTTT. The chain employs TRBV12-3 or TRBV12-4 and TRBJ2-2; the D gene lacks a confident call. V lost 7 bases and J lost 6 bases; the stretch between them is 6 bases long. Including the terminal cysteine and phenylalanine, the CDR3 comprises 11 residues. The entry retains the CDR3 DNA only, 33 bases that are in frame from base 1.